This is a list of T cell receptor beta chains from one sample in a study of CD8+ T cells in alopecia areata. Sequencing used immunoSEQ multiplex PCR; TCRdb keeps in-frame clones, though not all of them. The table has about 190,000 clones, approximately 56% seen once; the top ten hold around 0.7%. The sample was CD4+ T cells sorted from blood, taken at week 4, from a patient treated with tofacitinib. The receptors originated from a human donor with alopecia areata. The CDR3 runs from the conserved cysteine through the conserved F or W.

TRBJ2-5 TRBV15 CATSRQLLRETQYF
TRBJ2-7 TRBV7-2 CASSSPGAGANEQYF
TRBJ2-5 TRBV28 CASSPSSPGTQYF
TRBJ2-1 TRBV18 CASSVELAGSSYNEQFF
TRBJ2-4 TRBV14 CASSQGHPQYF
TRBJ1-2 TRBV7-2 CASSLGELSYGYTF
TRBJ2-4 TRBV30 CAWSLTGGPNIQYF
TRBJ1-1 TRBV30 CAWSLKGQPYTEAFF
TRBJ2-2 TRBV28 CASSAGQGNTGELFF
TRBJ1-1 TRBV25-1 CASSGAGAGRAFF
TRBJ1-1 TRBV5-1 CASSVDTSNTEAFF
TRBJ2-7 TRBV18 CASSQQGHEQYF
TRBJ2-1 TRBV30 CAWSSRGGASGTGGELASNEQFF
TRBJ1-1 TRBV28 CASSRVRISGVNTEAFF
TRBJ2-7 TRBV29-1 CSVADSSYEQYF
TRBJ2-5 TRBV5-1 CASSYGDREMETQYF
TRBJ2-7 TRBV21-1 CASSKHSVEQYF
TRBJ2-1 TRBV28 CASTSGGPEQFF
TRBJ2-7 TRBV30 CAWREEDTSGRPYEQYF
TRBJ2-5 TRBV29-1 CSQKTSGRGETQYF
TRBJ2-5 TRBV2 CASTENQETQYF
TRBJ2-7 TRBV2 CASSEPWGVKPDYEQYF
TRBJ2-7 TRBV30 CAWALGGSLYEQYF
TRBJ1-5 TRBV6-5 CASWGGGQPQHF
TRBJ2-3 TRBV29-1 CSVEKTGGADTQYF
TRBJ1-5 TRBV2 CASVREQGNRQPQHF
TRBJ1-1 TRBV30 CACNSLGNTEAFF
TRBJ1-1 TRBV30 CAWSGLDTEAFF